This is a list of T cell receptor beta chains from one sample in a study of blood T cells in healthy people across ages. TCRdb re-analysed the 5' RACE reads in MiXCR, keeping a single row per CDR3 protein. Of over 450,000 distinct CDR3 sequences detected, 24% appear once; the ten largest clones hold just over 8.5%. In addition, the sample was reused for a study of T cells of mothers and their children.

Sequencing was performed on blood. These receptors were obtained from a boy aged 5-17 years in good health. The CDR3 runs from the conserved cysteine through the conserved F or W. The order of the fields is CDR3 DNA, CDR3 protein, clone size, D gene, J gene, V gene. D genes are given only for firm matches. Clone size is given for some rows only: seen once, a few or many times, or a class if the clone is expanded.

CDR3 DNA: TGTGCCAGCAGCCAGGGGGACAGAGGAGTGAACACTGAAGCTTTCTTT
CDR3 protein: CASSQGDRGVNTEAFF
clone size: few
D gene: TRBD1
J gene: TRBJ1-1
V gene: TRBV7-3

CDR3 DNA: TGTGCCAGCAGCTTACACCACACAGATACGCAGTATTTT
CDR3 protein: CASSLHHTDTQYF
clone size: .
D gene: .
J gene: TRBJ2-3
V gene: TRBV12-3/TRBV12-4

CDR3 DNA: TGTGCCAGCAGCCAGCTTACATGGGCCTGGGGGATAGCACACGAGCAGTACTTC
CDR3 protein: CASSQLTWAWGIAHEQYF
clone size: few
D gene: .
J gene: TRBJ2-7
V gene: TRBV7-9

CDR3 DNA: TGTGCCAGCAGTGACTATGGAAACACCATATATTTT
CDR3 protein: CASSDYGNTIYF
clone size: .
D gene: .
J gene: TRBJ1-3
V gene: TRBV25-1

CDR3 DNA: TGTGCCAGCAGCCAAGTCGGCAGGGGGAACTATGGCTACACCTTC
CDR3 protein: CASSQVGRGNYGYTF
clone size: few
D gene: TRBD1
J gene: TRBJ1-2
V gene: TRBV3-1

CDR3 DNA: TGTGCCAGCAGGACGGGGAGACCTAGGTCCCACAATGAGCAGTTCTTC
CDR3 protein: CASRTGRPRSHNEQFF
clone size: .
D gene: .
J gene: TRBJ2-1
V gene: TRBV7-8

CDR3 DNA: TGCGCCAGCAGCTCGGGGACTAGCGGGAACCAAGAGACCCAGTACTTC
CDR3 protein: CASSSGTSGNQETQYF
clone size: few
D gene: TRBD2
J gene: TRBJ2-5
V gene: TRBV5-1

CDR3 DNA: TGTGCCAGCAGCTTAGCTGGACCGGGGGGTGGCACAGATGCGCAGTATTTT
CDR3 protein: CASSLAGPGGGTDAQYF
clone size: .
D gene: TRBD2
J gene: TRBJ2-3
V gene: TRBV7-2

CDR3 DNA: TGTGCCAGCAGCCCCCGGGACTGGACCTACGAGCAGTACTTC
CDR3 protein: CASSPRDWTYEQYF
clone size: few
D gene: .
J gene: TRBJ2-7
V gene: TRBV7-9

CDR3 DNA: TGTGCCAGCAGTGAAGACAACGAGCAGTACTTC
CDR3 protein: CASSEDNEQYF
clone size: few
D gene: .
J gene: TRBJ2-7
V gene: TRBV2

CDR3 DNA: TGTGCCAGCAGCCAGACACAGGGAAGCAATTCACCCCTCCACTTT
CDR3 protein: CASSQTQGSNSPLHF
clone size: few
D gene: .
J gene: TRBJ1-6
V gene: TRBV7-2

CDR3 DNA: TGTGCCAGCAGCGTAGGAATAGCGGGAGGGCAGGGTGAGCAGTTCTTC
CDR3 protein: CASSVGIAGGQGEQFF
clone size: .
D gene: TRBD2
J gene: TRBJ2-1
V gene: TRBV9

CDR3 DNA: TGCAGTGCTAGAGTCGCGGGGTCCACAGATACGCAGTATTTT
CDR3 protein: CSARVAGSTDTQYF
clone size: .
D gene: .
J gene: TRBJ2-3
V gene: TRBV20-1

CDR3 DNA: TGTGCCAGCAGTCTGGGGGAGGCCCAGTACTTC
CDR3 protein: CASSLGEAQYF
clone size: few
D gene: .
J gene: TRBJ2-5
V gene: TRBV28

CDR3 DNA: TGTGCCAGCGGGGAGGGGGGCCAGTACTTC
CDR3 protein: CASGEGGQYF
clone size: .
D gene: .
J gene: TRBJ2-5
V gene: TRBV6-6

CDR3 DNA: TGTGCCAGCAGTGAGACGGGAAAAAGTCAGCCCCAGCATTTT
CDR3 protein: CASSETGKSQPQHF
clone size: .
D gene: .
J gene: TRBJ1-5
V gene: TRBV6-1

CDR3 DNA: TGTGCCAGCAGCCCGATGGGGGCCCGGGGGGCAGATACGCAGTATTTT
CDR3 protein: CASSPMGARGADTQYF
clone size: .
D gene: .
J gene: TRBJ2-3
V gene: TRBV7-2

CDR3 DNA: TGTGCCAGCAGCCAGGGAACCGGCAGGAATGAGCAGTTCTTC
CDR3 protein: CASSQGTGRNEQFF
clone size: few
D gene: .
J gene: TRBJ2-1
V gene: TRBV4-2

CDR3 DNA: TGCAGTGCTAGAGGGGGACTAGCGGGAGTGCTAGATACGCAGTATTTT
CDR3 protein: CSARGGLAGVLDTQYF
clone size: .
D gene: TRBD2
J gene: TRBJ2-3
V gene: TRBV20-1

CDR3 DNA: TGCAGTGCCTTTAAGACAGGTGTCAAAAACATTCAGTACTTC
CDR3 protein: CSAFKTGVKNIQYF
clone size: few
D gene: .
J gene: TRBJ2-4
V gene: TRBV20-1

CDR3 DNA: TGTGCCAGCAGCAAACAGGGTTATGGCTACACCTTC
CDR3 protein: CASSKQGYGYTF
clone size: .
D gene: .
J gene: TRBJ1-2
V gene: TRBV25-1

CDR3 DNA: TGTGCCAGCAGCTTCCGGACTAGCAGCTACGAGCAGTACTTC
CDR3 protein: CASSFRTSSYEQYF
clone size: few
D gene: TRBD2
J gene: TRBJ2-7
V gene: TRBV3-1

CDR3 DNA: TGTGCCAGCAGTTTGGAAGTACTAGCGGAAAACACCGGGGAGCTGTTTTTT
CDR3 protein: CASSLEVLAENTGELFF
clone size: few
D gene: TRBD2
J gene: TRBJ2-2
V gene: TRBV12-3/TRBV12-4

CDR3 DNA: TGTGCCAGCACCAGGAGGTCAGGAACCACCTACGAGCAGTACTTC
CDR3 protein: CASTRRSGTTYEQYF
clone size: few
D gene: .
J gene: TRBJ2-7
V gene: TRBV2

CDR3 DNA: TGTGCCAGCAGTCTAAGTGGGGGCGCCAATGAGCAGTTCTTC
CDR3 protein: CASSLSGGANEQFF
clone size: .
D gene: .
J gene: TRBJ2-1
V gene: TRBV12-3/TRBV12-4

CDR3 DNA: TGTGCCAGTAGTTTTCGTCCACCAACTAGCGGGAGACGTAATGAGCAGTTCTTC
CDR3 protein: CASSFRPPTSGRRNEQFF
clone size: few
D gene: TRBD2
J gene: TRBJ2-1
V gene: TRBV19

CDR3 DNA: TGTGCCAGCAGTCATTACTCTACGCCTGGAGCCCTCCAAGAGACCCAGTACTTC
CDR3 protein: CASSHYSTPGALQETQYF
clone size: few
D gene: .
J gene: TRBJ2-5
V gene: TRBV2

CDR3 DNA: TGTGCCAGCAGCCCGCCGGGACCGGAATACAATGAGCAGTTCTTC
CDR3 protein: CASSPPGPEYNEQFF
clone size: few
D gene: .
J gene: TRBJ2-1
V gene: TRBV7-9

CDR3 DNA: TGTGCCAGACCACAGGAGTACTATAATTCACCCCTCCACTTT
CDR3 protein: CARPQEYYNSPLHF
clone size: .
D gene: .
J gene: TRBJ1-6
V gene: TRBV25-1

CDR3 DNA: TGCGCCAGCAGCCGTACAGCCGCAACTAATGAAAAACTGTTTTTT
CDR3 protein: CASSRTAATNEKLFF
clone size: many
D gene: .
J gene: TRBJ1-4
V gene: TRBV4-3

CDR3 DNA: TGTGCCAGCAGCTTAGTGGGGGGCGATGAGCAGTTCTTC
CDR3 protein: CASSLVGGDEQFF
clone size: few
D gene: .
J gene: TRBJ2-1
V gene: TRBV7-9